This T cell receptor beta chain was sequenced in a study of blood T cell repertoires in COVID-19. Whole-study context: Nucleic acid was either cDNA or gDNA, and it came from T cells, B-cell-depleted T cells, or PBMCs.

Profiled with immunoSEQ multiplex PCR; TCRdb holds only in-frame clones, not every one. The sample consists of some 58,000 clones, around 92% of them appearing once. V dropped 5 bases and J dropped 4 bases, with 9 bases sitting between them. Germline CDR1 SGHTA, CDR2 FQGNSA. There are 13 residues in the CDR3. The source of this sequence is a man aged 50 to 60 with active COVID-19. The material sequenced was peripheral blood. V and J are TRBV7-2 and TRBJ1-5; a possible D gene is TRBD1 (6 bases). The CDR3 DNA sequence: TGTGCCAGCAGCCTTGGACAGAATCAGCCCCAGCATTTT. It translates to CASSLGQNQPQHF. Supplemented by reference TRBV7-2 and TRBJ1-5, the full variable domain reads GAGVSQSPSNKVTEKGKDVELRCDPISGHTALYWYRQSLGQGLEFLIYFQGNSAPDKSGLPSDRFSAERTGGSVSTLTIQRTQQEDSAVYLCASSLGQNQPQHFGDGTRLSIL.